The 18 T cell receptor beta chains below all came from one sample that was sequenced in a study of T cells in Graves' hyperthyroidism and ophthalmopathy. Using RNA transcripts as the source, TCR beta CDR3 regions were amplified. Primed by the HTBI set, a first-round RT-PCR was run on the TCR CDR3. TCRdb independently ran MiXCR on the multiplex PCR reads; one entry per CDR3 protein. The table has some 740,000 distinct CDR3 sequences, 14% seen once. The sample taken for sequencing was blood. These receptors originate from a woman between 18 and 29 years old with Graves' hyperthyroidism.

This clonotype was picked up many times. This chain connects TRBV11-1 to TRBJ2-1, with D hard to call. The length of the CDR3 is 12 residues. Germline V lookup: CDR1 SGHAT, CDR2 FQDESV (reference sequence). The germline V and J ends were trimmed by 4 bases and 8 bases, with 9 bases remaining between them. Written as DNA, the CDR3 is TGTGCCAGCAGCTACCCCCCGGATGAGCAGTTCTTC. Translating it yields CASSYPPDEQFF. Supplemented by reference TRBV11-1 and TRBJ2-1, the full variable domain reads EAEVAQSPRYKITEKSQAVAFWCDPISGHATLYWYRQILGQGPELLVQFQDESVVDDSQLPKDRFSAERLKGVDSTLKIQPAELGDSAMYLCASSYPPDEQFFGPGTRLTVL.

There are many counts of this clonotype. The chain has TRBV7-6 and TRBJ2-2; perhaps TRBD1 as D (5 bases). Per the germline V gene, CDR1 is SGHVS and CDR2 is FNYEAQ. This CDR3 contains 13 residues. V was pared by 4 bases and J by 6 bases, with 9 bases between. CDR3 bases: TGTGCCAGCAGCTGGGGCCCTGCCGGGGAGCTGTTTTTT. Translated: CASSWGPAGELFF.

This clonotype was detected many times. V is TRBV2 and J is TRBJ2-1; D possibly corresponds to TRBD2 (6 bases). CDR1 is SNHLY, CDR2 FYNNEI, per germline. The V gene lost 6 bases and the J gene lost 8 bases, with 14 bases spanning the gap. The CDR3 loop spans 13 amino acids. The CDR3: CASREASVYEQFF. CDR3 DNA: TGTGCCAGCAGGGAGGCTAGCGTATATGAGCAGTTCTTC.

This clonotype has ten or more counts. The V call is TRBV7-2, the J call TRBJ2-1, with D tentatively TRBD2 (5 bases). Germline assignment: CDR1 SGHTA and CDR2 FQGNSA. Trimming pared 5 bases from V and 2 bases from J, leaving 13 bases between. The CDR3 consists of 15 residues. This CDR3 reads CASSPGRVAYNEQFF. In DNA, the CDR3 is TGTGCCAGCAGCCCTGGGAGAGTCGCCTACAATGAGCAGTTCTTC.

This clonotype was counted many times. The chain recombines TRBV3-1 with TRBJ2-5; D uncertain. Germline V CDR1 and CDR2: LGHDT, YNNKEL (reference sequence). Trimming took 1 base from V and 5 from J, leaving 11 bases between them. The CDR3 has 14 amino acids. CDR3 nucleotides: TGTGCCAGCAGCCAAGCGGCTAGAAGGGAGACCCAGTACTTC. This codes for CASSQAARRETQYF.

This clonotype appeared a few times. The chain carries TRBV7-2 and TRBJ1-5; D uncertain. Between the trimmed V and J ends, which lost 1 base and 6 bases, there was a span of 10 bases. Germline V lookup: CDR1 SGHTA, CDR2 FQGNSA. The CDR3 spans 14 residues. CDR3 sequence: CASSLGDIPQPQHF. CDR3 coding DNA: TGTGCCAGCAGCTTAGGTGACATCCCTCAGCCCCAGCATTTT.

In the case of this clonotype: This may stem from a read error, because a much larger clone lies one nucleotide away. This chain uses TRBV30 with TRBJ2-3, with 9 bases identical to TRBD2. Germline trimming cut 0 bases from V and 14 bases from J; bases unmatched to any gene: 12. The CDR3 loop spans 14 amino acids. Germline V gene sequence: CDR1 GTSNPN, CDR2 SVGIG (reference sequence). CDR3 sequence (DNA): TGTGCCTGGAGTGTAGGGACTAGCAGCATCGGCGTGTATTTT. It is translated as CAWSVGTSSIGVYF.

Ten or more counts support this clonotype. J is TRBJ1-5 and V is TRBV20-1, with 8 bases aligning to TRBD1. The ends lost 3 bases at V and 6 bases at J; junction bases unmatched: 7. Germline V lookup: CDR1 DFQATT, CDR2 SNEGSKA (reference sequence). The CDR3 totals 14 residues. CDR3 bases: TGCAGTGCTAGGGGGGGACAGGAGGCTCAGCCCCAGCATTTT. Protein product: CSARGGQEAQPQHF.

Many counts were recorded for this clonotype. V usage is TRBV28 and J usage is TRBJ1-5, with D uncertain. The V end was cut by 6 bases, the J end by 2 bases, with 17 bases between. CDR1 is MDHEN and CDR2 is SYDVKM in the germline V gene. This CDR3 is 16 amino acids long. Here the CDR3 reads CASSRRWGTGNQPQHF. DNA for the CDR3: TGTGCCAGCAGCCGGAGATGGGGTACGGGCAATCAGCCCCAGCATTTT.

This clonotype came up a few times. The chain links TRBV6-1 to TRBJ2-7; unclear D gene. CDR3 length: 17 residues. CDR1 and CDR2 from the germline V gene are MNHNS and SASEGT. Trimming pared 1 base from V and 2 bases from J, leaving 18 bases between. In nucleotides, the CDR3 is TGTGCCAGCAGTGAAGAGCAACAGTCCACGATCACCTACGAGCAGTACTTC. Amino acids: CASSEEQQSTITYEQYF.

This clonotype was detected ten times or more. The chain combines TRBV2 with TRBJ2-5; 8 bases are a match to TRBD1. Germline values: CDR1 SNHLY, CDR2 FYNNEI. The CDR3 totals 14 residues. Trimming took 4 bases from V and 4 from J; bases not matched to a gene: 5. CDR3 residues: CASSGPGQGETQYF. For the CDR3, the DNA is TGTGCCAGCAGTGGCCCAGGACAGGGAGAGACCCAGTACTTC.

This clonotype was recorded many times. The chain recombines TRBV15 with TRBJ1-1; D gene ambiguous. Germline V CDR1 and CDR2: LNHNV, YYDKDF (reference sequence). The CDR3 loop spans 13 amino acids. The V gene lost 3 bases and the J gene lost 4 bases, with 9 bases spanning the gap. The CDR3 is CATSSWRGTEAFF. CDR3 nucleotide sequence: TGTGCCACCAGCAGCTGGAGAGGCACTGAAGCTTTCTTT.

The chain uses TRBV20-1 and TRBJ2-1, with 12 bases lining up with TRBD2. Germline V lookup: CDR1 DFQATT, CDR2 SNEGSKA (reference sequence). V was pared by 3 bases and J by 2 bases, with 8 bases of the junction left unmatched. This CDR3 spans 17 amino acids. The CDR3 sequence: CSASRLAGGGPYNEQFF. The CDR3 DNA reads TGCAGTGCTAGTCGGCTAGCGGGAGGGGGCCCCTACAATGAGCAGTTCTTC.

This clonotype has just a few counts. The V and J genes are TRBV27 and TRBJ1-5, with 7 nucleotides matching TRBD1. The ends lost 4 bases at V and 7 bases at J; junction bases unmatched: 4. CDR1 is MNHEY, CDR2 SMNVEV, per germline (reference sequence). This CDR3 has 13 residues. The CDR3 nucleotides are TGTGCCAGCAGTTCACAGGGGATCCAGCCCCAGCATTTT. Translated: CASSSQGIQPQHF.

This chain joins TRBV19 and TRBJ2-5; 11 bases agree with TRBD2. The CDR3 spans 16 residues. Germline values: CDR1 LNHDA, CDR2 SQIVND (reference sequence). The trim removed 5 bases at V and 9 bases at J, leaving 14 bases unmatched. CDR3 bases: TGTGCCAGTAGTGGTATTAGCGGGAGGGCCCCGAGTTCCCAGTACTTC. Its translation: CASSGISGRAPSSQYF.

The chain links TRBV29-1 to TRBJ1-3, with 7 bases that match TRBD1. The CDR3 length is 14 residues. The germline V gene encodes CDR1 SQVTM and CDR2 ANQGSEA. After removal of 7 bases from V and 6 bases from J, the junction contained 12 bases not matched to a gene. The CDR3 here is CSALKGTGANTIYF. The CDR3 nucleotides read TGCAGCGCGTTGAAGGGAACAGGGGCAAACACCATATATTTT. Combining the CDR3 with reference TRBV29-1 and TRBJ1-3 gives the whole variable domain SAVISQKPSRDICQRGTSLTIQCQVDSQVTMMFWYRQQPGQSLTLIATANQGSEATYESGFVIDKFPISRPNLTFSTLTVSNMSPEDSSIYLCSALKGTGANTIYFGEGSWLTVV.

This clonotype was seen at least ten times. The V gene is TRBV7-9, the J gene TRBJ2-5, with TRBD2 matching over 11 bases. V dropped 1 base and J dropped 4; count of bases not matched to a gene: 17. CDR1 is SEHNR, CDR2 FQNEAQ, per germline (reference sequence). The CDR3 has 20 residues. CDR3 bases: TGTGCCAGCAGCTTAGAAGTTTTGGTCACTAGCGGGAGTAGCGGAGAGACCCAGTACTTC. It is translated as CASSLEVLVTSGSSGETQYF.

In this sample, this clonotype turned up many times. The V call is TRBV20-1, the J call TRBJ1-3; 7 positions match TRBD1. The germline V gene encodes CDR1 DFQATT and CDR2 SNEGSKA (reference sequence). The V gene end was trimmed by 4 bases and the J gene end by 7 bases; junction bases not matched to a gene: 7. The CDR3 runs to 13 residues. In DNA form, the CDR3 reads TGCAGTGCTAAGACAGGGACAGATAACACCATATATTTT. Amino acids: CSAKTGTDNTIYF.